These 5 T cell receptor beta chains came from one sample sequenced in a study of tumor-infiltrating lymphocytes in primary liver carcinoma. Starting material for RNA and DNA co-extraction consisted of 20-30 mg of unsorted bulk tissue. Starting from 500 ng of total RNA, TCR beta cDNA was produced with a primer in the constant region. Libraries for TCR beta were built through three nested multiplex PCR rounds, which together made up a slightly modified ARM-PCR procedure. With TRBV1-TRBV30 forward primers and a C-beta reverse primer, the first two PCR rounds were run for nine to eleven cycles each. TCRdb re-called the multiplex PCR reads through MiXCR, storing one row per CDR3 protein. The profile covers about 190,000 distinct CDR3 sequences, with around four fifths appearing a single time and around a sixth taken by the ten largest. Input material: tumor tissue from primary liver carcinoma. The origin of the receptors is a man in his forties or fifties with primary liver carcinoma and hepatitis B virus infection.

Concerning this clonotype itself: The CDR3 does not close with the conserved phenylalanine or tryptophan, likely indicating a read error. This chain uses TRBV4-2 with TRBJ2-5; D not resolved. CDR1 is LGHNA, CDR2 YNFKEQ, per germline. The CDR3 runs to 15 residues. This chain's CDR3 is CASRQDMGSVETQYY. CDR3 bases: TGTGCCAGCAGACAAGACATGGGATCGGTGGAGACCCAGTACTAC.

The chain carries TRBV6-5 and TRBJ1-4; D gene ambiguous. CDR3 size: 14 residues. Trimming took 9 bases from V and 1 from J, leaving 12 bases between them. The germline CDR1 and CDR2 sequences are MNHEY and SVGAGI. In DNA form, the CDR3 reads TGTGCCAGTAGAATGATTGTAACTAATGAAAAACTGTTTTTT. It translates to CASRMIVTNEKLFF.

In regard to this clonotype: One end of the junction does not line up with germline, which may come from a read error. In DNA form, the CDR3 reads TGTGCCAGCAATTACTCCAAGGCGGCGGCGCCCTCCTACAATGAGCAGTTATTC. It yields the protein CASNYSKAAAPSYNEQLF. This chain joins TRBV6-5 and TRBJ2-1; D ambiguous. Germline V gene sequence: CDR1 MNHEY, CDR2 SVGAGI. The CDR3 sequence is 18 residues long.

As concerns this clonotype: The junction does not match germline at one end; this may be a read error. V and J are TRBV4-1 and TRBJ2-1, with 11 bases fitting TRBD2. CDR1 and CDR2 (germline): MGHRA, YSYEKL. CDR3 size: 19 residues. The CDR3 nucleotides read TGCGCCGGCAGCCAAGAAACTAGCGGGAGCCTCAGATCCTATAATGAGCAGTTCTTC. Translating it yields CAGSQETSGSLRSYNEQFF.

Details on this clonotype: One end of the junction fails to match germline, which may point to a read error. The rearrangement links TRBV6-5 to TRBJ1-6, with 7 nucleotides matching TRBD1. CDR3 length: 15 residues. Germline CDR1 MNHEY, CDR2 SVGAGI. The CDR3 DNA follows: TGTGCCAACAGGGTTGAACAGGGGTGGTTTTTACCCCTCCGGTTT. Its protein product is CANRVEQGWFLPLRF.